This TCR beta chain was recorded in a study of blood T cell repertoires in COVID-19. In the study overall: Donors in the United States, Italy and Spain gave samples during acute or convalescent COVID-19. In each case, the material was cDNA or gDNA derived from T cells, B-cell-depleted T cells, or PBMCs.

This clone was seen at least ten times. Original data processing: Amplification from reference gene primers served as the basis for estimated nucleated cell counts. Measured with immunoSEQ multiplex PCR; TCRdb has only the in-frame clones, and not every one. That table is the source of V, J and clone size, and D and trimming were worked out from the DNA. The sample has around 180,000 clones, roughly four fifths seen once. Trimming took 0 bases from V and 2 from J, leaving 5 bases between them. CDR1 SGHVS and CDR2 FQNEAQ come from the germline V gene. This CDR3 region has 13 residues. The receptor comes from a woman younger than 45 with acute or convalescent COVID-19. V gene TRBV7-8 combines with J gene TRBJ2-7; a weak D match, TRBD1 (5 bases). Sequenced sample: peripheral blood. The CDR3: CASSLARAYEQYF. Here the CDR3 DNA reads TGTGCCAGCAGCTTAGCCAGGGCCTACGAGCAGTACTTC. Filled out from reference TRBV7-8 and TRBJ2-7, the complete variable domain reads GAGVSQSPRYKVAKRGQDVALRCDPISGHVSLFWYQQALGQGPEFLTYFQNEAQLDKSGLPSDRFFAERPEGSVSTLKIQRTQQEDSAVYLCASSLARAYEQYFGPGTRLTVT.